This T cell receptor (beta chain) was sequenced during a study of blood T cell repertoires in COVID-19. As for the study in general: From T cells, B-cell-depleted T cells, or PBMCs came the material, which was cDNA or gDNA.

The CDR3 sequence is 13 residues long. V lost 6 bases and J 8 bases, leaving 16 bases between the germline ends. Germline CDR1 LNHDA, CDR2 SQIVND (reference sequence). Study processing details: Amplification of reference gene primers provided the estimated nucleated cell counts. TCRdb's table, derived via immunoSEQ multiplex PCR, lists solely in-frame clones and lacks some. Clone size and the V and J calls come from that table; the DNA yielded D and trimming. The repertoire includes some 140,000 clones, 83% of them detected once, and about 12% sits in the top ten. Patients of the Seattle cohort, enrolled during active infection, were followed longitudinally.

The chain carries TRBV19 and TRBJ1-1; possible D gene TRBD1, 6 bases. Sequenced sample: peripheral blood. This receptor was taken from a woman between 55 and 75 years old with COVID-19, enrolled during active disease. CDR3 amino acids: CASRVTGSAEAFF. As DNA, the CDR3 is TGTGCCAGTAGGGTGACAGGCTCAGCCGAAGCTTTCTTT.